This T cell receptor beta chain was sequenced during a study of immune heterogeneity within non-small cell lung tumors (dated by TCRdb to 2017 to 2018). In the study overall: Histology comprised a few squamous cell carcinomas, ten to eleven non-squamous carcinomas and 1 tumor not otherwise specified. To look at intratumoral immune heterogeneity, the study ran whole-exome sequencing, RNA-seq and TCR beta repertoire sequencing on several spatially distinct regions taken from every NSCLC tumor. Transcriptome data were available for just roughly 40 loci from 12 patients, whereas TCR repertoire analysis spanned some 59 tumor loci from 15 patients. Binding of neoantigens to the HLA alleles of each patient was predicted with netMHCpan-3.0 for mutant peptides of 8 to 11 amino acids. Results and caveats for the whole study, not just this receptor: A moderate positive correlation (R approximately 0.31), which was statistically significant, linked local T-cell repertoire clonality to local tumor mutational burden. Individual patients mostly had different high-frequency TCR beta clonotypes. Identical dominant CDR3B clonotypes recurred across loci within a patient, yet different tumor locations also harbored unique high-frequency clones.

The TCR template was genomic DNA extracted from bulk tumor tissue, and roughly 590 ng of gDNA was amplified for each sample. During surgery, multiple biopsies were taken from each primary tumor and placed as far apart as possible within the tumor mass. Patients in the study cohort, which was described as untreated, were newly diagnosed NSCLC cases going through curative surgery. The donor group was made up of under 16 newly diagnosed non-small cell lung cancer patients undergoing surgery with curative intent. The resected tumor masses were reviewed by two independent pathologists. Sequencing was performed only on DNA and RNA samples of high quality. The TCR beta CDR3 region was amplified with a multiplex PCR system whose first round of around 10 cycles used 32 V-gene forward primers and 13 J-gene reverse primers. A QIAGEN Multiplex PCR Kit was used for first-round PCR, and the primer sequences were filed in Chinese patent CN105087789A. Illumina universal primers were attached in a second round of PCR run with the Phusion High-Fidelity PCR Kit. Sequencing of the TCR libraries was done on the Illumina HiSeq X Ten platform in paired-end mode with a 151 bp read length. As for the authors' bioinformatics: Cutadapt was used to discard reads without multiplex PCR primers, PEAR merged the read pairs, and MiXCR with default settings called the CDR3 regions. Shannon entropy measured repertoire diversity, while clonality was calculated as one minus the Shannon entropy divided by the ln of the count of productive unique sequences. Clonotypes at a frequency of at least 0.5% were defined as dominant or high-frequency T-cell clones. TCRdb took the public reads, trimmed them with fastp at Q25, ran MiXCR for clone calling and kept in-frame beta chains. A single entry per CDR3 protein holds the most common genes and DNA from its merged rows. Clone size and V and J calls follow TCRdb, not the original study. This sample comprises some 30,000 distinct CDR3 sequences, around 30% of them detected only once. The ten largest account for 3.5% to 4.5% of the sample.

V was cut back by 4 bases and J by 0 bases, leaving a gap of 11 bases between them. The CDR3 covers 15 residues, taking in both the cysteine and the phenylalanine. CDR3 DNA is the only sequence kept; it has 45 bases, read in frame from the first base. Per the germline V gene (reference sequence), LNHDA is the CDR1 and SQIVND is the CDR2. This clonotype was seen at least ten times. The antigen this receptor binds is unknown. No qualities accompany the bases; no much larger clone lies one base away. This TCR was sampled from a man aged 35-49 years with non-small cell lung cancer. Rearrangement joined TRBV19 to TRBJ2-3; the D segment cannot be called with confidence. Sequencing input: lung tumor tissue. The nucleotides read TGTGCCAGTAGTACTATAGCCGCTAGCACAGATACGCAGTATTTT. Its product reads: CASSTIAASTDTQYF.